Below are 9 T cell receptor beta chains sequenced from a single sample in a study of T cells in localized non-small cell lung cancer. Measured with immunoSEQ multiplex PCR; TCRdb has only the in-frame clones, and not every one. The repertoire includes just under 80,000 clones, around 82% of them detected once, and more than 9% sits in the top ten. The sequences come from peripheral blood, collected before any cancer treatment. These receptors came from a female donor older than 55 with stage I lung adenocarcinoma.

The rearrangement uses TRBV7-2 and TRBJ2-4, with 8 bases lining up with TRBD1. The germline V gene encodes CDR1 SGHTA and CDR2 FQGNSA. V lost 5 bases, J lost 5 bases, and 8 bases stayed unmatched. CDR3 length equals 15 residues. CDR3 coding DNA: TGTGCCAGCAGCCGGGGACAGGCAGGGGAAAACATTCAGTACTTC. Protein sequence: CASSRGQAGENIQYF.

This CDR3 is CAIVSGSSTDTQYF. DNA of the CDR3: TGTGCCATCGTTTCGGGATCTAGCACAGATACGCAGTATTTT. The chain employs TRBV10-3 and TRBJ2-3; possibly TRBD2 for D (5 bases). The V and J ends lost 8 bases and 0 bases respectively, with 12 bases between them. This CDR3 is built from 14 residues. CDR1 and CDR2 (germline): ENHRY, SYGVKD.

The chain recombines TRBV6-6 with TRBJ1-5, with D possibly matching TRBD1 (5 bases). Trimming cost V 3 bases and J 0 bases, with 6 bases left between them. The CDR3 sequence is 14 residues long. Germline loops: CDR1 MNHNY, CDR2 SVGAGI (reference sequence). CDR3 coding DNA: TGTGCCAGCAGTTATACAGGTAGCAATCAGCCCCAGCATTTT. Translated, it gives CASSYTGSNQPQHF.

This chain links TRBV9 with TRBJ2-3, with D unresolved. CDR1 is SGDLS, CDR2 YYNGEE, per germline. The CDR3 is made up of 16 amino acids. V gave up 0 bases and J gave up 3 bases, with 14 bases separating them. CDR3 in amino acids: CASSVEGNSPTDTQYF. CDR3 coding DNA: TGTGCCAGCAGCGTAGAAGGCAACAGTCCTACAGATACGCAGTATTTT. Looking up the rest from reference TRBV9 and TRBJ2-3 gives the full variable domain: DSGVTQTPKHLITATGQRVTLRCSPRSGDLSVYWYQQSLDQGLQFLIQYYNGEERAKGNILERFSAQQFPDLHSELNLSSLELGDSALYFCASSVEGNSPTDTQYFGPGTRLTVL.

V gene TRBV4-3 combines with J gene TRBJ2-1; D possibly corresponds to TRBD1 (6 bases). This CDR3 is 13 amino acids long. V lost 1 base to trimming and J lost 8 bases, with 9 bases between them. Germline V lookup: CDR1 LGHNA, CDR2 YSLEER. The CDR3 DNA reads as TGCGCCAGCAGCCAAGGACAGGATTATGAGCAGTTCTTC. Its protein product is CASSQGQDYEQFF.

The rearrangement uses TRBV7-6 and TRBJ2-7, with 7 bases fitting TRBD1. Germline trimming cut 0 bases from V and 6 bases from J; bases unmatched to any gene: 11. The germline gives CDR1 SGHVS, CDR2 FNYEAQ. This CDR3 is 16 amino acids long. CDR3 region: CASSLARDRVSSEQYF. The CDR3 DNA reads TGTGCCAGCAGCTTAGCGCGTGACAGGGTCTCGTCCGAGCAGTACTTC. Based on the CDR3 plus reference TRBV7-6 and TRBJ2-7, the full variable domain is GAGVSQSPRYKVTKRGQDVALRCDPISGHVSLYWYRQALGQGPEFLTYFNYEAQQDKSGLPNDRFSAERPEGSISTLTIQRTEQRDSAMYRCASSLARDRVSSEQYFGPGTRLTVT.

The V gene is TRBV30, the J gene TRBJ2-3, with a weak D call TRBD1 (5 bases). The CDR3 has 14 residues. Trimming left V 4 bases short and J 1 base short, with 12 bases between. The germline gives CDR1 GTSNPN, CDR2 SVGIG (reference sequence). CDR3 amino acids: CAWKRGWGTDTQYF. The DNA of the CDR3 is TGTGCCTGGAAAAGGGGATGGGGCACAGATACGCAGTATTTT. Full variable domain (rest looked up from reference TRBV30 and TRBJ2-3): SQTIHQWPATLVQPVGSPLSLECTVEGTSNPNLYWYRQAAGRGLQLLFYSVGIGQISSEVPQNLSASRPQDRQFILSSKKLLLSDSGFYLCAWKRGWGTDTQYFGPGTRLTVL.

V is TRBV29-1 and J is TRBJ2-2; the D is unclear. V lost 6 bases and J lost 1, with 6 bases in between. The germline V gene encodes CDR1 SQVTM and CDR2 ANQGSEA. The CDR3 covers 12 residues. The chain's CDR3 is CSVELNTGELFF. Written as DNA, the CDR3 is TGCAGCGTAGAACTGAACACCGGGGAGCTGTTTTTT.

The chain combines TRBV7-2 with TRBJ2-3; possible D gene TRBD1, 6 bases. The V gene lost 1 base and the J gene lost 0 bases, with 8 bases spanning the gap. The CDR3 sequence is 15 residues long. Germline CDR1 and CDR2: SGHTA and FQGNSA. Here the CDR3 DNA reads TGTGCCAGCAGCTTAGAGGACAGTAGCACAGATACGCAGTATTTT. This codes for CASSLEDSSTDTQYF.